The 4 T cell receptor beta chains below come from one sample, sequenced in a study of blood T cells in healthy people across ages. Together with a sample-barcoded 5' primer, a J-beta primer mix was included in a second PCR lasting roughly 6 to 12 cycles. Using its own MiXCR run on the 5' RACE reads, TCRdb lists one record per CDR3 protein. The data contain 1.5 million to 2 million distinct CDR3 sequences, about 28% of them singletons. Sample: blood. The receptors were sampled from a woman aged 30 to 39 in good health.

There are a few counts of this clonotype. The J gene is TRBJ1-1, the V gene TRBV9, with 8 bases aligning to TRBD1. V shed 4 bases and J 4 bases; nucleotides not matched to a gene: 6. This CDR3 is built from 14 residues. Per the germline V gene, CDR1 is SGDLS and CDR2 is YYNGEE. Here the CDR3 DNA reads TGTGCCAGCAGCAACGACAGGGGAAGCACTGAAGCTTTCTTT. This translates into CASSNDRGSTEAFF.

The rearrangement joins TRBV7-3 to TRBJ2-1; 8 nucleotides match TRBD2. The CDR3 loop spans 15 amino acids. Looked up from germline, CDR1 is SGHTA and CDR2 is FQGTGA. J was trimmed by 6 bases and V by 3 bases; bases with no gene match: 7. The CDR3 sequence: CASSFVGLESNEQFF. In nucleotides, the CDR3 is TGTGCCAGCAGCTTTGTGGGACTAGAGTCCAATGAGCAGTTCTTC.

Only a few counts were recorded for this clonotype. V usage is TRBV5-1 and J usage is TRBJ1-1; D is possibly TRBD1 (6 bases). The CDR3 sequence is 15 residues long. CDR1 and CDR2 (germline): SGHRS, YFSETQ. Trimming shortened V by 0 bases and J by 3 bases, and 12 bases separated the two germline ends. The CDR3 loop is CASSLAGGADTEAFF. The DNA for the CDR3 is TGCGCCAGCAGCTTGGCCGGGGGGGCGGACACTGAAGCTTTCTTT.

This clonotype appeared a few times. The junction and the germline gene differ at one end; a read error may be behind it. The chain joins TRBV5-1 to TRBJ2-3; D might be TRBD1 (7 bases). The germline gives CDR1 SGHRS, CDR2 YFSETQ. There are 17 residues in the CDR3. The CDR3 DNA reads TGCGCCAGCAGCTTGGGAGTGGCAGGGGGGACGACAGGTACGCAGTATTTT. Translated, it gives CASSLGVAGGTTGTQYF.